This TCR beta chain was identified during a study of PD-1 blockade in classical Hodgkin lymphoma (TCRdb year 2020). Regarding the research as a whole: Nivolumab dosing was 3 mg/kg intravenously every 2 weeks, continuing until either disease progression or unacceptable toxicity. The study used TCR beta sequencing and CyTOF to define a peripheral blood immune signature of response to PD-1 blockade in classical Hodgkin lymphoma.

Genomic DNA was extracted with the Qiagen DNeasy kit from unsorted PBMCs and from negatively selected CD4+ and CD8+ fractions. Amplification of TCR beta CDR3 regions was done by immunoSEQ multiplex PCR with primers that anneal to V and J segments. A synthetic immune receptor repertoire was used to minimize amplification bias, and remaining bias was computationally removed after sequencing. The published analysis was carried out like this. Repertoire diversity was quantified as the Shannon entropy index using custom Python scripts. Unsorted, CD4+ and CD8+ repertoires were analyzed separately, except in combined analyses where CD4+ and CD8+ sequences were merged in silico. A clone was considered expanded if an increase in frequency of at least 2-fold after treatment relative to C1D1 was found, and a pseudocount of 0.5 was applied to clones undetected at baseline. Clones with 0 or 1 copy at C1D1 were defined as singleton clones, while clones with 2 or more copies were defined as non-singleton clones. Clones expanded in unsorted samples were labelled as CD4+, CD8+ or unknown by matching protein sequences in sorted samples from the same patient. Wilcoxon tests on paired samples were used to test diversity changes from C1D1 to C4D1. The clones in this table, taken by TCRdb from immuneACCESS, are in-frame only. Not every clone is retained; where verified, under half of the shortfall comes from an unresolved V gene, and the cause of the rest is unknown. For V, J and clone size, that table is used; D and trimming come from the DNA. The sample table holds approximately 9,000 clones, of which around 80% were seen once. The leading ten clones occupy 1.5% of the sample.

As concerns this clone: Its antigen is still unknown. Base qualities were left out, and no much larger clone turns up one base away.

General study outcomes and caveats: Patients starting nivolumab less than 1 year after ASCT had lower diversity and were excluded from later analyses to avoid confounding by immune reconstitution. Baseline TCR diversity was reported to be lower in newly diagnosed patients than in healthy donors, and even lower in relapsed/refractory patients. By C4D1, a significant rise was seen in CD4+ TCR diversity but not in CD8+ TCR diversity (p=0.0027 vs p=0.16), and the rise was most apparent among complete responders (p=0.02). Baseline diversity similar to that of newly diagnosed patients was observed in trial patients achieving complete response, whereas significantly lower diversity was observed in partial responders and progressors. The study was limited to a single clinical trial cohort, and causes of repertoire differences, possibly disease activity or prior therapy, remained undefined.

The time point label for this specimen denotes: cycle 4 day 1 (C4D1), after less than 7 weeks of nivolumab. Every trial patient had relapsed after autologous stem cell transplantation, and cohorts A, B and C differed in prior brentuximab vedotin exposure. A Miltenyi CD4+ T cell isolation kit was used for magnetic negative selection to purify CD4+ T cells from thawed PBMCs. The trial cohort included 45 to 65 patients with relapsed/refractory classical Hodgkin lymphoma, and each patient had a best overall response of complete response, partial response or progressive disease. Trial patients were treated with single-agent nivolumab in the multi-cohort phase II CheckMate 205 trial. An independent review committee assessed best overall response by applying the 2007 International Working Group response criteria. Trial PBMCs were collected just before the start of nivolumab (C1D1) and during therapy at cycle 2 day 1 and cycle 4 day 1. Peripheral blood was collected in 8 mL Vacutainer Cell Preparation Tubes, from which PBMCs were isolated by centrifugation and then cryopreserved. Purified CD4+ and CD8+ fractions were prepared only for cases with an additional available PBMC sample. Magnetically labelled cells were removed on LS columns in a quadroMACS separator, and the flow-through was retained as the purified fraction.

CDR1 SGHDT and CDR2 YYEEEE were looked up in the germline V gene. Including the terminal cysteine and phenylalanine, the CDR3 comprises 14 residues. Only CDR3 DNA remains: 42 bases, in frame from the first base. V ends up 4 bases short and J 4 bases short, with an unmatched junction base count of 7. This TCR came from a human donor with classical Hodgkin lymphoma. This sequence uses TRBV5-6 and TRBJ2-7, with 8 bases aligning to TRBD1. This specimen consisted of CD4+ T cells from blood, obtained before the fourth cycle of nivolumab. CDR3 region: CASSKDRVRYEQYF. The DNA is TGTGCCAGCAGCAAGGACAGGGTGAGGTACGAGCAGTACTTC.